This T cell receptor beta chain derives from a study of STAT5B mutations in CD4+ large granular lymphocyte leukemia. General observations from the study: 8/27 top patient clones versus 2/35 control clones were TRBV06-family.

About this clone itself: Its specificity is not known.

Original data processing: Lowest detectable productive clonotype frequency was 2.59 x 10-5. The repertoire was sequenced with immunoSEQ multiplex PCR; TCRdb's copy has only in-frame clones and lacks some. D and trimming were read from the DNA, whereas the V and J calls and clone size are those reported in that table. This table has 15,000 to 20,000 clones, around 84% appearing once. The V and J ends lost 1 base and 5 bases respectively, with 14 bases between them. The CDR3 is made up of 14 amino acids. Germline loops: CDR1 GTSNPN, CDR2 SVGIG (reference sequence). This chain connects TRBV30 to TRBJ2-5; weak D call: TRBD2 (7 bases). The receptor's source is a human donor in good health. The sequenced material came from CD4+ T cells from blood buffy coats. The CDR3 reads CAWSAPRGLETQYF. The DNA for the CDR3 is TGTGCCTGGAGTGCCCCGCGGGGGCTGGAGACCCAGTACTTC.